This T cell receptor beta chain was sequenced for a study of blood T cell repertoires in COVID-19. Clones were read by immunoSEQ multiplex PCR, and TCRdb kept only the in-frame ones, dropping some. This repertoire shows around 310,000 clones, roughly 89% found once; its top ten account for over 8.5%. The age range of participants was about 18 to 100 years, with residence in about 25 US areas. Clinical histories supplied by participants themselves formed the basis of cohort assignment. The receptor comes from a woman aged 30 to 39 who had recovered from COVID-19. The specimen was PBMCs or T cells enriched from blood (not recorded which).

The CDR3 spells CASSLYWREGTDTQYF. The CDR3 nucleotides are TGTGCCAGCAGCTTATATTGGCGGGAGGGCACAGATACGCAGTATTTT. The V and J genes are TRBV7-2 and TRBJ2-3; 8 positions match TRBD2. The CDR3 covers 16 residues. In germline, CDR1 is SGHTA, CDR2 FQGNSA. The ends lost 2 bases at V and 1 base at J; junction bases unmatched: 5.